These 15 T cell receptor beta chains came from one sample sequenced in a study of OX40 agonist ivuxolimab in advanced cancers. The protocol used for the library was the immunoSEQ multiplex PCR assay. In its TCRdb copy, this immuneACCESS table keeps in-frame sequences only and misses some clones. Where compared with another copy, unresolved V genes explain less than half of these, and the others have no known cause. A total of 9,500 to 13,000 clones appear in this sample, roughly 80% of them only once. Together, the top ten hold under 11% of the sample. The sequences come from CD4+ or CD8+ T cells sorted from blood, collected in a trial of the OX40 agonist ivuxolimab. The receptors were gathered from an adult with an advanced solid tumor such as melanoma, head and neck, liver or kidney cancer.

The CDR3: CASSLAGGRWTGELFF. The CDR3 DNA sequence: TGTGCCAGTAGTTTAGCGGGAGGGCGGTGGACCGGGGAGCTGTTTTTT. This rearrangement joins TRBV19 to TRBJ2-2; the match to TRBD2 covers 11 bases. Germline trimming cut 5 bases from V and 5 bases from J; bases unmatched to any gene: 7. CDR3 length: 16 residues. Germline-derived CDR1 and CDR2 are LNHDA and SQIVND (reference sequence).

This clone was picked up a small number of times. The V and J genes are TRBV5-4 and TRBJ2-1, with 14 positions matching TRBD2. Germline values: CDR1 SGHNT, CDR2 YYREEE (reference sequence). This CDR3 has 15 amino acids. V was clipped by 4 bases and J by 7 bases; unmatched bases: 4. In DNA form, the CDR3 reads TGTGCCAGCAGCACCGGGACTAGCGGGAGTAATGAGCAGTTCTTC. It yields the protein CASSTGTSGSNEQFF.

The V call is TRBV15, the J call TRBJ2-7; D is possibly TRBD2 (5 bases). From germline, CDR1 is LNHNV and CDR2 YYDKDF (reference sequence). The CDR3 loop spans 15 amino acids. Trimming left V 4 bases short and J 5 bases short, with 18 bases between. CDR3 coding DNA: TGTGCCACCAGCACTAGCCGACTGACGTTGCACGAGCAGTACTTC. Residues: CATSTSRLTLHEQYF. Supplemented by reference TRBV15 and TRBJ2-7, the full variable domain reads DAMVIQNPRYQVTQFGKPVTLSCSQTLNHNVMYWYQQKSSQAPKLLFHYYDKDFNNEADTPDNFQSRRPNTSFCFLDIRSPGLGDTAMYLCATSTSRLTLHEQYFGPGTRLTVT.

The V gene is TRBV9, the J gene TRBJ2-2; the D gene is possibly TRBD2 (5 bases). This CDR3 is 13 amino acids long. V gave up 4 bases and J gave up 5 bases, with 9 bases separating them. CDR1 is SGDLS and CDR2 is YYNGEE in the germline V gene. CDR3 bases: TGTGCCAGCAGCCCCTCGGGGACCGGGGAGCTGTTTTTT. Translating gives CASSPSGTGELFF.

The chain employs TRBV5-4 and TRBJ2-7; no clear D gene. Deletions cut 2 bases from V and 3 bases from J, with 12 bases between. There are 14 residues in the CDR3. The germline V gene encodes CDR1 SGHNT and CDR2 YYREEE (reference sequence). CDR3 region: CASSFVEADYEQYF. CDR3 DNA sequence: TGTGCCAGCAGCTTCGTGGAAGCAGACTACGAGCAGTACTTC. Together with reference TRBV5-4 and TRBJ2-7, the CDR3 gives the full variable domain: ETGVTQSPTHLIKTRGQQVTLRCSSQSGHNTVSWYQQALGQGPQFIFQYYREEENGRGNFPPRFSGLQFPNYSSELNVNALELDDSALYLCASSFVEADYEQYFGPGTRLTVT.

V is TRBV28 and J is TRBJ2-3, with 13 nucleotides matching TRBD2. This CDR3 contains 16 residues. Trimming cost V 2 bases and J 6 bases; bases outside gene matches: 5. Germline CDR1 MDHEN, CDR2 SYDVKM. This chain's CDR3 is CASSLTGTSGIDTQYF. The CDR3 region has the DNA TGTGCCAGCAGTTTAACCGGGACTAGCGGGATCGATACGCAGTATTTT.

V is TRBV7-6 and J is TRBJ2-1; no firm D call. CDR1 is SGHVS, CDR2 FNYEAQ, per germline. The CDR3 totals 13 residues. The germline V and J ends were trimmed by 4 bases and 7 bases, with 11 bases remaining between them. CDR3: CASSSTVGNEQFF. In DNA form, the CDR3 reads TGTGCCAGCAGCTCCACCGTCGGGAATGAGCAGTTCTTC.

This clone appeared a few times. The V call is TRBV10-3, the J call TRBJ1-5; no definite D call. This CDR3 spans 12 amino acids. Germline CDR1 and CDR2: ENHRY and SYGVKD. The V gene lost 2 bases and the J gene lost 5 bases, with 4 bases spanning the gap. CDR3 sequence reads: CAISEGDQPQHF. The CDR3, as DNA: TGTGCCATCAGTGAGGGTGATCAGCCCCAGCATTTT.

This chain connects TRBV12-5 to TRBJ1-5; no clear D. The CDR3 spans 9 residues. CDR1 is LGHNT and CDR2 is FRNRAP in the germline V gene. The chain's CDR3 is CALNQPQHF. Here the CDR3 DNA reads TGTGCCTTAAATCAGCCCCAGCATTTT.

The chain's CDR3 is CASTPPRGEQYF. The CDR3 nucleotides are TGTGCCAGCACCCCCCCGAGGGGCGAGCAGTACTTC. The V call is TRBV28, the J call TRBJ2-7; D is perhaps TRBD1 or TRBD2 (5 bases each). Germline values: CDR1 MDHEN, CDR2 SYDVKM. V was cut by 7 bases and J by 6 bases, with 13 bases left in between. The CDR3 spans 12 residues.

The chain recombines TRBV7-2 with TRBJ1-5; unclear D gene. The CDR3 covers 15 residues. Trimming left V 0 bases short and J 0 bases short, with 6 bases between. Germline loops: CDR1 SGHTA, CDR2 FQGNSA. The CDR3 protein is CASSLAPYSNQPQHF. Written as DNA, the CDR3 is TGTGCCAGCAGCTTAGCCCCCTATAGCAATCAGCCCCAGCATTTT.

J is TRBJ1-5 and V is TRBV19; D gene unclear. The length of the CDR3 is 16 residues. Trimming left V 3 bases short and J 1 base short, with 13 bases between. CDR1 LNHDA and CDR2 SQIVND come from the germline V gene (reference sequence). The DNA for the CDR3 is TGTGCCAGTAGTATCCCCTCATATCCCAGCAATCAGCCCCAGCATTTT. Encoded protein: CASSIPSYPSNQPQHF.

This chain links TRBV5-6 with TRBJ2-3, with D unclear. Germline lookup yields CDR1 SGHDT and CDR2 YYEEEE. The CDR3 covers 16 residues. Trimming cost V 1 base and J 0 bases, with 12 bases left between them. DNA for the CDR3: TGTGCCAGCAGCTTGTATCCACGGCTTAGCACAGATACGCAGTATTTT. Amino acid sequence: CASSLYPRLSTDTQYF.

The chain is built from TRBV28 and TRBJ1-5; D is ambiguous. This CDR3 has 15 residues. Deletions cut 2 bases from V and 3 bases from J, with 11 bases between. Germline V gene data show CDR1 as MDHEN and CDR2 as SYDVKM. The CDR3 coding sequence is TGTGCCAGCAGTTTAGATTCCGGAACCAATCAGCCCCAGCATTTT. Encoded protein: CASSLDSGTNQPQHF.

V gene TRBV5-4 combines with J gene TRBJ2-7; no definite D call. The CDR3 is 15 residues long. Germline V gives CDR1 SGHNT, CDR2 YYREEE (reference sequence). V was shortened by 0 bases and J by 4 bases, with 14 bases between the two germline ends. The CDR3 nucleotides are TGTGCCAGCAGCTTGGAGGCAGGCGAATTTTACGAGCAGTACTTC. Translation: CASSLEAGEFYEQYF.